This T cell receptor (beta chain) was captured in a study of TIL therapy for anti-PD-1-resistant metastatic lung cancer. Study context: Tumor harvest preceded PD-1/PD-L1 blockade, followed by nivolumab treatment. General study findings and limits: This highly selected cohort may not generalize to typical lung cancer patients. Infused TIL clonotypes partially replaced the baseline blood repertoire, then decayed over months.

Points on this clone: Its antigen is as yet unknown.

The time point is: pre-treatment sample, taken before nivolumab and TIL therapy. The V end lost 4 bases, the J end lost 5 bases, and 15 bases lay between the germline ends. Germline V gene sequence: CDR1 SGHAT, CDR2 FQDESV (reference sequence). The CDR3 has 14 residues. This was the immunoSEQ v3 assay. Survey-level samples got around 2.1 million read pairs; deep-level samples got roughly 4.5-6.5 million. The protocol was immunoSEQ multiplex PCR, while the TCRdb copy is restricted to in-frame clones and leaves out a portion. Found here are under 15,000 clones, 70% to 80% of them singletons; the top ten hold 10%.

Here the sequenced sample was blood, taken at baseline. The clonotype originates from a person between 25 and 80 years old with non-small cell lung cancer. V is TRBV11-1 and J is TRBJ2-7; D may be TRBD2 (6 bases). The DNA of the CDR3 is TGTGCCAGCAGCTCGCGGGGCGTTCGGGACGAGCAGTACTTC. It codes for CASSSRGVRDEQYF.